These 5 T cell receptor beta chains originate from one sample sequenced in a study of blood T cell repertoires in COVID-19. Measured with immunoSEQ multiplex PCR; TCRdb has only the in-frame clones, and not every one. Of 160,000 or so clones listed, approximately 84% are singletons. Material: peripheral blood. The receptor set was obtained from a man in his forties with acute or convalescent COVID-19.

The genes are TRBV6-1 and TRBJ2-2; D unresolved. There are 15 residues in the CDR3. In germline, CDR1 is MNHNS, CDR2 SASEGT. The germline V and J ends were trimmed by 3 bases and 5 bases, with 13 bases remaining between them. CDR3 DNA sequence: TGTGCCAGCAGTGAGGCCGGCCCGAGGACCGGGGAGCTGTTTTTT. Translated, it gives CASSEAGPRTGELFF.

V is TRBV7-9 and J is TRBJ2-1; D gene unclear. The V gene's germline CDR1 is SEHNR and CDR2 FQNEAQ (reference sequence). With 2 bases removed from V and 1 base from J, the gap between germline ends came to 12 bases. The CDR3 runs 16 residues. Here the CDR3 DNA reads TGTGCCAGCAGCTTATTTCGGTCTCTATCCTACAATGAGCAGTTCTTC. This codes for CASSLFRSLSYNEQFF.

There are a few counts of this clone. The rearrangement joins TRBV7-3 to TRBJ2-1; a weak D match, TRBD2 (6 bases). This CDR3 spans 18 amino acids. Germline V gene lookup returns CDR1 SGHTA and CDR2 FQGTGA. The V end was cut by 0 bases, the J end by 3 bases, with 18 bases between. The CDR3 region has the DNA TGTGCCAGCAGCTTAACGGGGTTGGCGGGACCCTTCTACAATGAGCAGTTCTTC. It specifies CASSLTGLAGPFYNEQFF.

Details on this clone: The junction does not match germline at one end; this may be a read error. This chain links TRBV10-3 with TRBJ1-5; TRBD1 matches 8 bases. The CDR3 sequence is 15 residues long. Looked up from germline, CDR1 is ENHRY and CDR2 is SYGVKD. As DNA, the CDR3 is TGTACCATCAGCGTACAGGGGGGCACCAATCAGCCCCAGCATTTT. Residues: CTISVQGGTNQPQHF.

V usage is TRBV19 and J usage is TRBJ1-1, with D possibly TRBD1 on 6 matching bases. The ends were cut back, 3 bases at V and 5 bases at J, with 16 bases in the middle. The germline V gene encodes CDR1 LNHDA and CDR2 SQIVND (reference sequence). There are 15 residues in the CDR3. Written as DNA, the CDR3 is TGTGCCAGTAGTATTCAGAGGACAGTCCGAACTGAAGCTTTCTTT. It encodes CASSIQRTVRTEAFF.